The 14 T cell receptor beta chains below come from one sample, sequenced in a study of blood T cells in healthy people across ages. Alongside a J-beta primer mix, a sample-barcoded 5' primer served in a second PCR lasting about 7 to 11 cycles. TCRdb re-called the 5' RACE reads with MiXCR, one entry per CDR3 protein. The sample records about 940,000 distinct CDR3 sequences, 45% to 50% being singletons. Input material: blood. Receptors were obtained from a young man in good health.

This clonotype was picked up a small number of times. The chain links TRBV6-2 or TRBV6-3 to TRBJ2-3; TRBD1 agrees at 12 bases. Germline V gives CDR1 MNHEY, CDR2 SVGEGT. V was pared by 7 bases and J by 5 bases, with 7 bases of the junction left unmatched. This CDR3 is 15 amino acids long. CDR3: CASTWDRGRGDTQYF. The CDR3 nucleotides read TGTGCCAGCACTTGGGACAGGGGGCGGGGAGATACGCAGTATTTT.

The V call is TRBV2, the J call TRBJ1-5; tentatively, D is TRBD1 (5 bases). The CDR3 is 15 amino acids. Deletions cut 3 bases from V and 0 bases from J, with 9 bases between. The germline gives CDR1 SNHLY, CDR2 FYNNEI. CDR3 in amino acids: CASSDGGFSNQPQHF. In DNA, the CDR3 is TGTGCCAGCAGTGATGGGGGGTTTAGCAATCAGCCCCAGCATTTT.

V and J are TRBV7-3 and TRBJ2-7; 7 nucleotides agree with TRBD2. Looked up from germline, CDR1 is SGHTA and CDR2 is FQGTGA. This CDR3 contains 15 residues. V shed 1 base and J 2 bases; nucleotides not matched to a gene: 5. CDR3 nucleotides: TGTGCCAGCAGCTTAATAGGCGGGAGTACCTACGAGCAGTACTTC. This codes for CASSLIGGSTYEQYF.

This rearrangement joins TRBV6-5 to TRBJ2-5; weak D call: TRBD2 (7 bases). The J call may be mistaken, given a closer DNA end match to TRBJ2-7. Germline V CDR1 and CDR2: MNHEY, SVGAGI. This CDR3 contains 14 residues. The CDR3 spells CASSYGGAGYEQYF. The CDR3, as DNA: TGTGCCAGCAGTTACGGGGGGGCGGGTTACGAGCAGTACTTC.

This CDR3 is CASSAGQSSYNSPLHF. For the CDR3, the DNA is TGTGCCAGCAGCGCGGGACAGAGCTCCTATAATTCACCCCTCCACTTT. J is TRBJ1-6 and V is TRBV2; 7 bases are a match to TRBD1. Germline V CDR1 and CDR2: SNHLY, FYNNEI. The length of the CDR3 is 16 residues. With V trimmed by 6 bases and J by 0 bases, 5 bases remained unmatched.

This rearrangement joins TRBV12-3 or TRBV12-4 to TRBJ2-7; the D gene is possibly TRBD2 (6 bases). The length of the CDR3 is 13 residues. The V gene lost 6 bases and the J gene lost 3 bases, with 12 bases spanning the gap. The CDR3 bases are TGTGCCAGCAGCGGGACTTACTTCTACGAGCAGTACTTC. Its translation is CASSGTYFYEQYF.

V gene TRBV7-9 combines with J gene TRBJ2-3; either TRBD1 or TRBD2 may supply D (5 bases each). Germline lookup yields CDR1 SEHNR and CDR2 FQNEAQ (reference sequence). Trimming took 4 bases from V and 1 from J, leaving 12 bases between them. The CDR3 has 15 amino acids. CDR3 sequence (DNA): TGTGCCAGCAGCTCGCCGGGACGGGGCACAGATACGCAGTATTTT. It encodes CASSSPGRGTDTQYF.

This clonotype came up a few times. This chain uses TRBV27 with TRBJ1-5; TRBD1 matches 11 bases. The CDR3 contains 16 residues. J gave up 6 bases and V 4 bases, and 8 bases lay outside the gene matches. CDR1 is MNHEY and CDR2 is SMNVEV in the germline V gene (reference sequence). The CDR3 region is CASSWTGGRVGQPQHF. The CDR3 DNA sequence: TGTGCCAGCAGTTGGACAGGGGGCAGGGTTGGTCAGCCCCAGCATTTT.

This clonotype was counted at least ten times. This chain joins TRBV7-6 and TRBJ1-2; D gene uncertain. The CDR3 consists of 13 residues. Germline CDR1 is SGHVS and CDR2 is FNYEAQ. V lost 1 base, J lost 5 bases, and 8 bases lay in between. This CDR3 is CASSLGSGYGYTF. In nucleotides, the CDR3 is TGTGCCAGCAGCTTAGGGTCAGGATATGGCTACACCTTC.

The V gene is TRBV20-1, the J gene TRBJ1-6, with 9 positions matching TRBD1. V shed 6 bases, J shed 4 bases, and the junction held 7 bases outside the gene matches. CDR3 length: 15 residues. Looked up from germline, CDR1 is DFQATT and CDR2 is SNEGSKA (reference sequence). DNA for the CDR3: TGCAGTGCCTCGACAGGGGGAAGATATAATTCACCCCTCCACTTT. It encodes CSASTGGRYNSPLHF.

In its sample, this clonotype was seen once. The chain is built from TRBV5-1 and TRBJ2-4; 9 bases map to TRBD1. Germline V gene sequence: CDR1 SGHRS, CDR2 YFSETQ. V lost 3 bases, J lost 12 bases, and 10 bases stayed unmatched. CDR3 length: 14 residues. The chain's CDR3 is CASSSGQGGDSQYF. The CDR3 nucleotides are TGCGCCAGCAGCTCGGGACAGGGTGGGGACAGTCAGTACTTC.

The chain has TRBV20-1 and TRBJ2-7; 13 bases fit TRBD2. CDR3 length: 17 residues. J was trimmed by 2 bases and V by 0 bases; bases with no gene match: 7. Germline CDR1 DFQATT, CDR2 SNEGSKA (reference sequence). CDR3: CSARDPYTSGGAYEQYF. The CDR3 coding sequence is TGCAGTGCTAGAGATCCCTATACTAGCGGGGGGGCCTACGAGCAGTACTTC.

A few counts support this clonotype. CDR3 protein: CASRKRGGLAEAFF. DNA of the CDR3: TGTGCCAGCAGAAAGAGGGGGGGGTTGGCTGAAGCTTTCTTT. This chain links TRBV12-3 or TRBV12-4 with TRBJ1-1; D might be TRBD1 (6 bases). Trimming removed 6 bases at V and 6 bases at J, with 17 bases between. The CDR3 contains 14 residues.

V gene TRBV7-2 combines with J gene TRBJ2-2, with TRBD1 matching 7 bases. This CDR3 spans 14 amino acids. V lost 5 bases to trimming and J lost 5 bases; unmatched junction nucleotides: 5. Germline V gene lookup returns CDR1 SGHTA and CDR2 FQGNSA. The CDR3 region is CASSPDRVTGELFF. CDR3 nucleotide sequence: TGTGCCAGCAGCCCCGACAGGGTAACCGGGGAGCTGTTTTTT. Full variable domain (missing parts from reference TRBV7-2 and TRBJ2-2): GAGVSQSPSNKVTEKGKDVELRCDPISGHTALYWYRQSLGQGLEFLIYFQGNSAPDKSGLPSDRFSAERTGGSVSTLTIQRTQQEDSAVYLCASSPDRVTGELFFGEGSRLTVL.